This TCR beta chain was observed in a study of blood T cell repertoires in COVID-19. This table comes from immunoSEQ multiplex PCR, and its TCRdb copy is limited to in-frame clones, with some not included. Altogether roughly 190,000 clones are present, 89% being singletons, with the ten largest covering approximately 0.8%. Assignments of participants to cohorts depended upon their own reported clinical history. Cohort 3 recovered donors had two negative PCRs, clearance, or symptom resolution. The receptor was isolated from a woman between 18 and 29 years old who had recovered from COVID-19. The sequencing sample was made of PBMCs or T cells enriched from blood (not recorded which).

This CDR3 is CASSIGSGGGTEAFF. DNA of the CDR3: TGTGCCAGTAGTATAGGTTCCGGCGGGGGCACTGAAGCTTTCTTT. The chain combines TRBV19 with TRBJ1-1, with D perhaps matching TRBD1 (5 bases). The CDR3 loop spans 15 amino acids. Germline V lookup: CDR1 LNHDA, CDR2 SQIVND (reference sequence). Deletions cut 1 base from V and 4 bases from J, with 13 bases between.